The T cell receptor beta chain described here comes from a study of T cell changes during pregnancy in multiple sclerosis. With 6 bases removed from V and 3 bases from J, the gap between germline ends came to 17 bases. CDR1 GTSNPN and CDR2 SVGIG come from the germline V gene (reference sequence). The CDR3 is made up of 15 amino acids. Only in-frame clones appear in the TCRdb table, and some are missing; sequencing was by immunoSEQ multiplex PCR. This table holds 100,000 to 130,000 clones, roughly 90% found once. The sequences come from peripheral blood, collected in the third trimester of pregnancy. The chain recombines TRBV30 with TRBJ1-4; D remains ambiguous. This receptor was taken from a female donor in good health, enrolled as a control in a pregnancy study. The CDR3 DNA reads TGTGCCTGCGCATTAGTGGGAGGGCCTAATGAAAAACTGTTTTTT. It codes for CACALVGGPNEKLFF.